This TCR beta chain comes out of a study of blood T cell repertoires in COVID-19. Study information: T cells, B-cell-depleted T cells, or PBMCs supplied cDNA or gDNA.

As originally analysed: Reference gene primer amplification gave nucleated cell count estimates. Here immunoSEQ multiplex PCR was the method, and the copy in TCRdb shows in-frame clones only, minus some. The V and J calls and clone size are taken from that table; D and trimming were inferred from the DNA. The sample includes under 200,000 clones, 80% seen only once; the top ten take roughly 3.4%. There are 12 residues in the CDR3. The V gene lost 1 base and the J gene lost 5 bases, with 5 bases spanning the gap. The germline gives CDR1 LGHDT, CDR2 YNNKEL (reference sequence). Participants' reported clinical history set cohort assignment.

This chain joins TRBV3-1 (or the pseudogene TRBV3-2) and TRBJ2-5; D is unclear. The source is a woman aged 60-75 years who had recovered from COVID-19. Sequenced material: PBMCs or T cells enriched from blood (not recorded which). The CDR3 protein is CASSQARETQYF. CDR3 bases: TGTGCCAGCAGCCAAGCCCGGGAGACCCAGTACTTC.